The 16 T cell receptor beta chains presented below share a single source sample, sequenced in a study of high-grade serous ovarian cancer treatment subgroups. Tumor tissue was taken before any definitive surgery or chemotherapy was given. Some clones are missing from TCRdb's copy, which holds only in-frame ones; the method was immunoSEQ multiplex PCR. The profile shows about 1,200 clones, approximately 67% of them singletons. Sequencing used tumor tissue. These receptors came from a human donor with high-grade serous ovarian cancer.

The count of this clone is one. The chain has TRBV4-3 and TRBJ2-7; D might be TRBD2 (5 bases). This CDR3 region has 17 residues. Trimming stripped 0 bases from V and 2 bases from J, with 17 bases between. The germline CDR1 and CDR2 sequences are LGHNA and YSLEER. Here the CDR3 reads CASSQDLTSGLTYEQYF. The CDR3 bases are TGCGCCAGCAGCCAAGATCTCACTTCTGGACTTACCTACGAGCAGTACTTC.

This chain connects TRBV27 to TRBJ2-1; 14 bases match TRBD2. CDR3 length equals 15 residues. The V segment lost 3 bases and the J segment 7 bases; nucleotides outside the gene matches: 2. CDR1 is MNHEY and CDR2 is SMNVEV in the germline V gene (reference sequence). CDR3 amino acids: CASSLTSGGANEQFF. CDR3 sequence (DNA): TGTGCCAGCAGTTTGACTAGCGGGGGGGCGAATGAGCAGTTCTTC.

The chain couples TRBV5-1 to TRBJ1-2; D is perhaps TRBD1 (5 bases). The CDR3 length is 14 residues. V lost 3 bases to trimming and J lost 2 bases, with 11 bases between them. Germline V gives CDR1 SGHRS, CDR2 YFSETQ. The CDR3 loop reads CASSWDGDNYGYTF. CDR3 bases: TGCGCCAGCAGCTGGGATGGGGACAACTATGGCTACACCTTC.

Written as DNA, the CDR3 is TGTGCCAGTAGTATAATTGGGGGGACCCCCACAGATACGCAGTATTTT. It codes for CASSIIGGTPTDTQYF. The rearrangement links TRBV19 to TRBJ2-3, with D tentatively TRBD2 (6 bases). V was shortened by 2 bases and J by 2 bases, with 14 bases between the two germline ends. The germline gives CDR1 LNHDA, CDR2 SQIVND (reference sequence). This CDR3 comprises 16 residues.

This rearrangement joins TRBV30 to TRBJ2-5, with no clear D. The V gene's germline CDR1 is GTSNPN and CDR2 SVGIG (reference sequence). Deletions cut 0 bases from V and 2 bases from J, with 10 bases between. The CDR3 sequence is 14 residues long. The CDR3 region has the DNA TGTGCCTGGAGTGTTCTACGGGTACAAGAGACCCAGTACTTC. As protein: CAWSVLRVQETQYF. Drawing the rest from reference TRBV30 and TRBJ2-5, the complete variable domain is SQTIHQWPATLVQPVGSPLSLECTVEGTSNPNLYWYRQAAGRGLQLLFYSVGIGQISSEVPQNLSASRPQDRQFILSSKKLLLSDSGFYLCAWSVLRVQETQYFGPGTRLLVL.

The CDR3 coding sequence is TGTGCCAGTGGGGACAGCGAGCAGTACTTC. It yields the protein CASGDSEQYF. This sequence joins TRBV2 and TRBJ2-7; 7 nucleotides align to TRBD1. Germline V gene data show CDR1 as SNHLY and CDR2 as FYNNEI. V dropped 9 bases and J dropped 6; count of bases not matched to a gene: 2. The CDR3 has 10 residues.

The chain recombines TRBV27 with TRBJ1-2; 10 bases are shared with TRBD1. The germline V gene encodes CDR1 MNHEY and CDR2 SMNVEV (reference sequence). The CDR3 spans 15 residues. Trimming at V came to 5 bases and at J to 6 bases, leaving 9 bases not matched to a gene. CDR3 in DNA: TGTGCCAGCAGTCCCCACGCGACAGGGGGCAATGGCTACACCTTC. This encodes CASSPHATGGNGYTF.

The CDR3 protein is CSVNGGGASTDTQYF. The CDR3 region has the DNA TGCAGCGTTAATGGAGGGGGGGCTAGCACAGATACGCAGTATTTT. The V and J genes are TRBV29-1 and TRBJ2-3; weak D call: TRBD2 (7 bases). This CDR3 contains 15 residues. Germline loops: CDR1 SQVTM, CDR2 ANQGSEA. Between the trimmed V and J ends, which lost 5 bases and 0 bases, there was a span of 15 bases.

V is TRBV5-1 and J is TRBJ2-7; D ambiguous. The CDR3 length is 13 residues. Germline lookup yields CDR1 SGHRS and CDR2 YFSETQ. Trimming stripped 4 bases from V and 0 bases from J, with 8 bases between. CDR3 residues: CASSAGNSYEQYF. CDR3 bases: TGCGCCAGCAGCGCTGGGAACTCCTACGAGCAGTACTTC.

The rearrangement uses TRBV18 and TRBJ2-5; a weak D match, TRBD2 (7 bases). In germline, CDR1 is KGHSH, CDR2 LQKENI. V was pared by 6 bases and J by 0 bases, with 20 bases between. The CDR3 length is 17 residues. CDR3 coding DNA: TGTGCCAGCTCGACCCTCCCGGGGGGCCAAGACCAAGAGACCCAGTACTTC. It specifies CASSTLPGGQDQETQYF.

This clone appeared a few times. V is TRBV15 and J is TRBJ1-2, with 12 bases fitting TRBD1. Germline trimming cut 4 bases from V and 6 bases from J; bases unmatched to any gene: 3. Germline values: CDR1 LNHNV, CDR2 YYDKDF (reference sequence). The CDR3 has 14 residues. CDR3 loop: CATSTGQGADGYTF. DNA for the CDR3: TGTGCCACCAGCACGGGACAGGGGGCGGATGGCTACACCTTC.

The CDR3, as DNA: TGTGCCAGCAGCTTCTCCCTAGCGGGGGGCGGAGAGACCCAGTACTTC. It specifies CASSFSLAGGGETQYF. V usage is TRBV7-2 and J usage is TRBJ2-5; TRBD2 matches at 11 bases. There are 16 residues in the CDR3. V dropped 3 bases and J dropped 4; count of bases not matched to a gene: 7. Germline CDR1 is SGHTA and CDR2 is FQGNSA.

The chain joins TRBV7-3 to TRBJ2-1; 11 bases fit TRBD2. V shed 2 bases and J 5 bases; nucleotides not matched to a gene: 2. CDR1 and CDR2 from the germline V gene are SGHTA and FQGTGA. This CDR3 contains 15 residues. For the CDR3, the DNA is TGTGCCAGCAGCTTACGACTAGCGGGAAACAATGAGCAGTTCTTC. It translates to CASSLRLAGNNEQFF.

This clone is a singleton in its sample. V is TRBV11-3 and J is TRBJ1-4; TRBD1 is a possible D gene (5 bases). Looked up from germline, CDR1 is SGHNT and CDR2 is YENEEA. With 5 bases removed from V and 8 bases from J, the gap between germline ends came to 21 bases. This CDR3 has 16 residues. CDR3 region: CASSPNPGTGGEKLFF. CDR3 bases: TGTGCCAGCAGCCCGAACCCCGGGACCGGAGGCGAAAAACTGTTTTTT.

V is TRBV7-6 and J is TRBJ1-2; TRBD1 might be the D (6 bases). CDR1 is SGHVS, CDR2 FNYEAQ, per germline. The V end was cut by 4 bases, the J end by 2 bases, with 11 bases between. This CDR3 is 14 amino acids long. The CDR3 nucleotides read TGTGCCAGCAGCTCCGAGGGGGGAAACTATGGCTACACCTTC. It specifies CASSSEGGNYGYTF.

The genes are TRBV4-3 and TRBJ1-1; D may be TRBD1 (6 bases). Germline CDR1 and CDR2: LGHNA and YSLEER. V lost 1 base, J lost 0 bases, and 9 bases lay in between. This CDR3 is 15 amino acids long. The CDR3 DNA reads TGCGCCAGCAGCCAAGTAACAGGGCTGAACACTGAAGCTTTCTTT. Translation gives CASSQVTGLNTEAFF.